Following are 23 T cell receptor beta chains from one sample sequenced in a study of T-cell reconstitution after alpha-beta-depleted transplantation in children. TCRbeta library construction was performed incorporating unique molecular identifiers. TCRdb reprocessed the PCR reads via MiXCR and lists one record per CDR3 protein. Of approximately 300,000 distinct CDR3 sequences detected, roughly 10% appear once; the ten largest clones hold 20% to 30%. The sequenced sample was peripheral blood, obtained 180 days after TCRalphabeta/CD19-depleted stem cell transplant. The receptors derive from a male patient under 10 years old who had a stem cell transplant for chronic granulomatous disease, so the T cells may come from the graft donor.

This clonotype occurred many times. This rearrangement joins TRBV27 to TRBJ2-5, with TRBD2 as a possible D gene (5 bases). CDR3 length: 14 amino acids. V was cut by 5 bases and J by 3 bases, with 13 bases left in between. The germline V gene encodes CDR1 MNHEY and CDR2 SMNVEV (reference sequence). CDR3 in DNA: TGTGCCAGCAGTCTCCTTGGACTGGAAGAGACCCAGTACTTC. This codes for CASSLLGLEETQYF.

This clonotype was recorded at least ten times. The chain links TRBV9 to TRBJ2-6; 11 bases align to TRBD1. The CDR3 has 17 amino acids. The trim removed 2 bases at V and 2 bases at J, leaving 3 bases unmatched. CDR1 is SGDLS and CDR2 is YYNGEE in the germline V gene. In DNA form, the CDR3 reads TGTGCCAGCAGCGTCTGGACAGGGGGCGCTGGGGCCAACGTCCTGACTTTC. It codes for CASSVWTGGAGANVLTF.

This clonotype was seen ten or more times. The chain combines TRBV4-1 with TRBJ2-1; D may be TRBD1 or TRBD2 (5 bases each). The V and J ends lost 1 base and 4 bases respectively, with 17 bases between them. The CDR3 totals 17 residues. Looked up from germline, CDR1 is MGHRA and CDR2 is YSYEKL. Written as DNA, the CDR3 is TGCGCCAGCAGCCAAGGCGGACGGGGCTTTACGTACAATGAGCAGTTCTTC. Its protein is CASSQGGRGFTYNEQFF.

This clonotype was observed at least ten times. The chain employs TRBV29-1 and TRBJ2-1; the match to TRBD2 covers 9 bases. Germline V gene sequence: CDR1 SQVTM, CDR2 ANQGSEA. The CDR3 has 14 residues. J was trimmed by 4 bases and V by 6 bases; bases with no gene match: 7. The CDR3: CSVHTSGWYNEQFF. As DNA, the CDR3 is TGCAGCGTGCATACTAGCGGGTGGTACAATGAGCAGTTCTTC.

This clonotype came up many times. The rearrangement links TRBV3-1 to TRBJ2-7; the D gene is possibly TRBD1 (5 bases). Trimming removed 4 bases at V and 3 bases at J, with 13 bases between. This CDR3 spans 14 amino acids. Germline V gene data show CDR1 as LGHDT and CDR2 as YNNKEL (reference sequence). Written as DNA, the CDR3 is TGTGCCAGCAGCCGGACACACGACGTCTACGAGCAGTACTTC. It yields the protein CASSRTHDVYEQYF.

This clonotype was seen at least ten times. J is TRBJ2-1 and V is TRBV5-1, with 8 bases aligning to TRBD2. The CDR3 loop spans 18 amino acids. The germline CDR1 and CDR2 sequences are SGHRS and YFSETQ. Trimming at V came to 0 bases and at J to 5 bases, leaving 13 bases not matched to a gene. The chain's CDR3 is CASSLASLGSGTHNEQFF. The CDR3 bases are TGCGCCAGCAGCTTGGCGTCTTTGGGTAGCGGGACCCACAATGAGCAGTTCTTC.

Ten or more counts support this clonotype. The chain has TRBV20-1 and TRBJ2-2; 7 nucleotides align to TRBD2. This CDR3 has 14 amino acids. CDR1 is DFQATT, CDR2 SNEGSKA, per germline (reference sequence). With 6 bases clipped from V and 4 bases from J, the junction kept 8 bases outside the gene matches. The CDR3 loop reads CSAIGLGFTGELFF. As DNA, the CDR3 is TGCAGTGCCATCGGACTAGGGTTCACCGGGGAGCTGTTTTTT.

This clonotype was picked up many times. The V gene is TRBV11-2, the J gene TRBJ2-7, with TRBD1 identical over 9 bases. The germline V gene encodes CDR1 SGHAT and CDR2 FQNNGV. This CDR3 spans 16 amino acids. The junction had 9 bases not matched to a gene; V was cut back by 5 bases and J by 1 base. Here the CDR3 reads CASSLLGGQGSYEQYF. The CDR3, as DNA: TGTGCCAGCAGCCTACTGGGGGGACAGGGTTCCTACGAGCAGTACTTC.

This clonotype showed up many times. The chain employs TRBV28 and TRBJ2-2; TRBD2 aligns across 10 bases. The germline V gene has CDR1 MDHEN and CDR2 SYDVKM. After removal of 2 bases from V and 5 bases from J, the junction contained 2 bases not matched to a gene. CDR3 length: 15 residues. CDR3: CASSLLAGETGELFF. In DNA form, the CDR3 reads TGTGCCAGCAGTTTACTAGCGGGAGAGACCGGGGAGCTGTTTTTT.

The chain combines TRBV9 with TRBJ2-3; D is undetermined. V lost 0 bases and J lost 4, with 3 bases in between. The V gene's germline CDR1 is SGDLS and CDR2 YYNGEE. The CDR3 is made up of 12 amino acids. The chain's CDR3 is CASSVGSDTQYF. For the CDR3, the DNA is TGTGCCAGCAGCGTAGGTTCAGATACGCAGTATTTT.

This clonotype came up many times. The CDR3 spells CASRSDRNQRGAGGLTGELFF. CDR3 DNA: TGTGCCAGCAGGAGCGACAGAAACCAAAGGGGGGCGGGAGGACTCACCGGGGAGCTGTTTTTT. The gene calls are TRBV28 and TRBJ2-2, with TRBD2 matching over 8 bases. The germline V gene has CDR1 MDHEN and CDR2 SYDVKM. This CDR3 contains 21 residues. Trimming cost V 6 bases and J 4 bases; bases outside gene matches: 25.

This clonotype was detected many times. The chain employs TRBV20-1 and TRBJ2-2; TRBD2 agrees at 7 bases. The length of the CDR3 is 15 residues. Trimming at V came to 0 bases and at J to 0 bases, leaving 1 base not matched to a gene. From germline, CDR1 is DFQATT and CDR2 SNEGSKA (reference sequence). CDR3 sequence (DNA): TGCAGTGCTAGAGAGGGGGGGGCGAACACCGGGGAGCTGTTTTTT. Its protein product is CSAREGGANTGELFF.

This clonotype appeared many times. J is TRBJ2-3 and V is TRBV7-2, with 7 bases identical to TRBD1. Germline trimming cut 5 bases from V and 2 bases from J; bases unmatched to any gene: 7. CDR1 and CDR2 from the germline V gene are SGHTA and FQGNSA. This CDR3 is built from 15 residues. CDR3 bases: TGTGCCAGCAGCCCTGGGACAGTGCTCACAGATACGCAGTATTTT. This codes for CASSPGTVLTDTQYF.

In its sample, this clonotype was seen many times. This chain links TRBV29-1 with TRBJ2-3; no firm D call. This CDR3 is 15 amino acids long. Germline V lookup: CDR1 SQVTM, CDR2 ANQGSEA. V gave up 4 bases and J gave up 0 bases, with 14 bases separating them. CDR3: CSVGSLIASTDTQYF. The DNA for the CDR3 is TGCAGCGTTGGGAGTTTGATCGCGAGCACAGATACGCAGTATTTT.

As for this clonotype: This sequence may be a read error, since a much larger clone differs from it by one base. The CDR3 reads CASSNFDAPPDTQYF. CDR3 sequence (DNA): TGTGCCAGCAGTAATTTCGACGCCCCTCCAGATACGCAGTATTTT. This chain links TRBV12-3 or TRBV12-4 with TRBJ2-3; D remains unclear. V lost 5 bases to trimming and J lost 4 bases, with 16 bases between them. The CDR3 is 15 residues long.

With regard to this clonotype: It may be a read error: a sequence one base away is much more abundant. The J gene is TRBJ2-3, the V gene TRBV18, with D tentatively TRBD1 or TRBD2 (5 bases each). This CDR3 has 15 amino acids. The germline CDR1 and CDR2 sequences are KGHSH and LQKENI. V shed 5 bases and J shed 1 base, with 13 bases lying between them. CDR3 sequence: CASSTPWDGTDTQYF. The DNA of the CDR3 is TGTGCCAGCTCAACGCCGTGGGACGGCACAGATACGCAGTATTTT.

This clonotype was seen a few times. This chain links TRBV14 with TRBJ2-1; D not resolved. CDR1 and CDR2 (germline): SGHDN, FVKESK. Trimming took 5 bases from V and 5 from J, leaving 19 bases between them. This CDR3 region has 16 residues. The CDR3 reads CASSSTRVTINNEQFF. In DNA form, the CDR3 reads TGTGCCAGCAGCAGTACTCGCGTGACAATCAACAATGAGCAGTTCTTC.

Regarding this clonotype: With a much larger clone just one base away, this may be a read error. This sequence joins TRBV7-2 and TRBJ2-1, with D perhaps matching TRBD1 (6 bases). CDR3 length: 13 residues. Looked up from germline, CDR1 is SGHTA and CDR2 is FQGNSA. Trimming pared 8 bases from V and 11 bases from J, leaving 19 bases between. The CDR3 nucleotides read TGTGCCAGCGGGAAGGGGGTCTTGAATCAGCAGTTCTTC. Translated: CASGKGVLNQQFF.

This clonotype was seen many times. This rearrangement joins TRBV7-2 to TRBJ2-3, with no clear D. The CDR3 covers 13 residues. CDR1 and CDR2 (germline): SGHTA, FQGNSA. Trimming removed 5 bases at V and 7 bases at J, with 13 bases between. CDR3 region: CASSPSQANTQYF. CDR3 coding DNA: TGTGCCAGCAGCCCAAGTCAGGCCAATACGCAGTATTTT. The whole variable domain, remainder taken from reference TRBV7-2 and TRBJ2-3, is GAGVSQSPSNKVTEKGKDVELRCDPISGHTALYWYRQSLGQGLEFLIYFQGNSAPDKSGLPSDRFSAERTGGSVSTLTIQRTQQEDSAVYLCASSPSQANTQYFGPGTRLTVL.

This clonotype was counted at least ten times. This CDR3 is CASRDYEQYF. The CDR3 region has the DNA TGCGCCAGCAGGGATTACGAGCAGTACTTC. The chain is built from TRBV10-2 and TRBJ2-7; D ambiguous. V lost 6 bases and J lost 4, with 4 bases in between. The germline V gene has CDR1 WSHSY and CDR2 SAAADI. This CDR3 is built from 10 residues.

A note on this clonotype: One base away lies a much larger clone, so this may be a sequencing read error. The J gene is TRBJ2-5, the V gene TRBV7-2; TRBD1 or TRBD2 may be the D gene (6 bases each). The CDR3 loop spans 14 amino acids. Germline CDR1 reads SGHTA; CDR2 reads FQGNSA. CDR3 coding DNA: TGTGCCACCAGCACACAGGGCGGGAAAGAGACCCAGTACTTC. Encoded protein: CATSTQGGKETQYF.

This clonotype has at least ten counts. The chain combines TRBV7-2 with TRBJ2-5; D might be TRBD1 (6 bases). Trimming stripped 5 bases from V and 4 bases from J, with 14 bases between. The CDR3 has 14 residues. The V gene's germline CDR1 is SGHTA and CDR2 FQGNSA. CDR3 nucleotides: TGTGCCAGCAGCCGCTACAGGGTAGGAGAGACCCAGTACTTC. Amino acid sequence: CASSRYRVGETQYF.

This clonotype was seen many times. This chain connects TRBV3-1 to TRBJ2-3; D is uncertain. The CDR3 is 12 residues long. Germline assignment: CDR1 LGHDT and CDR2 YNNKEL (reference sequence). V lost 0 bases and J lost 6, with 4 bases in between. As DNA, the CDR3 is TGTGCCAGCAGCCAAGATTTGGATACGCAGTATTTT. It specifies CASSQDLDTQYF.